Each of the 3 T cell receptor beta chains below was sequenced from the same sample in a study of T cells in Graves' hyperthyroidism and ophthalmopathy (dated by TCRdb to between 2017 and 2020). Library generation was performed with multiplex PCR. Sequenced on an Illumina HiSeq 2000. TCR beta CDR3 regions were amplified from RNA transcripts. The first round of RT-PCR for the TCR CDR3 was performed with the HTBI primer set and the Qiagen OneStep RT-PCR kit. TCRdb reran the public reads through fastp at Q25 and MiXCR, keeping productive beta chains. Every entry covers one CDR3 protein and lists the most common genes and DNA from its rows. The sample table records 350,000 to 450,000 distinct CDR3 sequences; about a sixth of these occur just once. Roughly 35% of the sample goes to the ten largest clones. The material sequenced was blood. The receptors stem from a woman between 25 and 40 years old with Graves' hyperthyroidism that later progressed to Graves' ophthalmopathy.

At least ten counts were recorded for this clonotype. The chain uses TRBV28 and TRBJ2-5; D not certain. CDR3 length: 13 amino acids. V lost 11 bases and J lost 4, with 17 bases in between. CDR1 is MDHEN, CDR2 SYDVKM, per germline. CDR3 DNA: TGTGCCGGCAACGACTTCCTCGGAGAGACCCAGTACTTC. It encodes CAGNDFLGETQYF.

Many counts were recorded for this clonotype. J is TRBJ2-7 and V is TRBV28; D gene unclear. Germline-derived CDR1 and CDR2 are MDHEN and SYDVKM. Trimming took off 3 bases at V and 5 bases at J, with 8 bases between the two ends. The CDR3 is made up of 12 amino acids. The CDR3 region has the DNA TGTGCCAGCAGTTTGCGCATCCACGAGCAGTACTTC. Its translation: CASSLRIHEQYF.

This chain links TRBV6-4 with TRBJ1-5, with no clear D. V lost 1 base and J lost 0, with 10 bases in between. This CDR3 contains 16 residues. The germline gives CDR1 MRHNA, CDR2 SNTAGT. DNA for the CDR3: TGTGCCAGCAGTGACTTCGAGCCGTATAGCAATCAGCCCCAGCATTTT. This sequence encodes CASSDFEPYSNQPQHF.